This TCR beta chain was recorded in a study of blood T cell repertoires in COVID-19. Trimming cost V 0 bases and J 5 bases, with 5 bases left between them. Germline values: CDR1 SGHNT, CDR2 YYREEE (reference sequence). This CDR3 is built from 12 residues. Original processing methods: Estimation of nucleated cell counts relied on the amplification of reference gene primers. The data were produced by immunoSEQ multiplex PCR, yet TCRdb's version contains in-frame clones alone and is incomplete. D and trimming were read from the DNA, whereas the V and J calls and clone size are those reported in that table. Of 30,000 to 40,000 clones in the sample, around 87% were seen once.

Input material: peripheral blood. This clonotype was sampled from a man aged 55 to 70 with active COVID-19. V usage is TRBV5-4 and J usage is TRBJ1-2; D remains unclear. The chain's CDR3 is CASSLGGYGYTF. The CDR3 DNA is TGTGCCAGCAGCTTGGGAGGGTATGGCTACACCTTC.